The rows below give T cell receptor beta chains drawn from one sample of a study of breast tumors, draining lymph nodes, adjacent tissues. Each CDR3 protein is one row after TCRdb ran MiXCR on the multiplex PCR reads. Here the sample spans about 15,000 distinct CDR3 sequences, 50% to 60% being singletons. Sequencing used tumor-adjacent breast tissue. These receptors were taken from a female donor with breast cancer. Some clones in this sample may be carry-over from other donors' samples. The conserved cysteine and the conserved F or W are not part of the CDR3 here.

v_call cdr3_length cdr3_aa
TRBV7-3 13 ASSYGVDAYNEQF
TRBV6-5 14 ASSPGTGASTDTQY
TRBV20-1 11 SAPQGSNYGYT
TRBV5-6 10 ASSVNSYEQY
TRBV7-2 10 ASSLRVETQY
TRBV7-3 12 ASSLQGDNSPLH
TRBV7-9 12 ASSTRTGGDEQY
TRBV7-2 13 ASRPFGGPSYEQY
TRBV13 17 ASSEEGVGTSGDSYEQY
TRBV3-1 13 ASSQDPLRGGVRY
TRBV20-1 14 SARVMTGRGGTEAF
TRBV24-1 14 ATSETGTGTGLQKF
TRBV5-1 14 ASRFGTGTIGSPLH
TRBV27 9 ASMMGGEQF
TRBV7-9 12 ASSLLQTNEKLF
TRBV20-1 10 SANRGLETQY
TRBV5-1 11 ASSLREGREAF
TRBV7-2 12 ASRGQDSNQPQH
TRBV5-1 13 ASSLAAANTGELF
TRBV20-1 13 SARTPRGANEKLF
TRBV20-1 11 SATGQNNQPQH
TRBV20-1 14 SARASGGRTSDTQY
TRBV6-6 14 ASRPSSGSRTGELF
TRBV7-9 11 ASSPRGPDTQY
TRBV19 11 ASSTDRGHEQY
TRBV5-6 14 ASSLVGATENYEQY
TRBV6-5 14 ASSPWTRATYNEQF
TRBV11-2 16 ASSFYICSASRDEGYT
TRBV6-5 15 ASSYSPTSGVGNEQF
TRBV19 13 ASRTQGRANEKLF
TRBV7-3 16 ASSPTGLAGALTDEQF
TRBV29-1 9 SSRRFDEQF
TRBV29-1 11 SVVLLTANEQF
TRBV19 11 ASSHRAAGELF
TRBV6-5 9 ASSSLRTQY
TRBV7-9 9 ASRQDYGYT
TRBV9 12 ASSVLGTGNTIY
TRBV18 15 ASSPFQTGGNTGELF
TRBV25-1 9 ASSGYGEQY
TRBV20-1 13 SARDGGTGNSPLH
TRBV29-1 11 SVAGQGANTIY
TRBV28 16 ASQGTYQREGSTDTQY
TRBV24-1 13 ATSESIQGSDGYT
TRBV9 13 ASSVASTGEAGYT
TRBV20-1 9 SARQQETQY